The clone carrying this TCR beta chain was seen ten or more times. Its antigen is not identified. These data belong to a study of beta chain features in type 1 diabetes. About the research overall: The study found patients and healthy donors alike in age, gender and cell yields. Across all samples, some 110 million sorted cells were examined.

CD45RO/CCR7/CD25/CD127/CD95/CD27 staining was used to isolate CD4+ naive, central memory, regulatory and stem cell-like memory cells by sorting. Overall study results and limits: Moderately but significantly shorter TCRB CDR3s were found in Type 1 diabetes patients in all four CD4+ subsets.

cDNA synthesis used the whole RNA isolate, giving expressed TCRB sequences. Data came from immunoSEQ multiplex PCR; TCRdb stores just in-frame clones and leaves some out. The sample lists under 150,000 clones; roughly 17% were seen once. The CDR3 sequence is 12 residues long. Trimming cost V 4 bases and J 3 bases, with 5 bases left between them. The germline V gene has CDR1 SNHLY and CDR2 FYNNEI. The chain carries TRBV2 and TRBJ2-3; the D gene is possibly TRBD1 (5 bases). Sequencing was performed on central memory CD4+ T cells from blood. The source is a man aged 18 to 30 with type 1 diabetes. CDR3 residues: CASSGTTDTQYF. CDR3 bases: TGTGCCAGCAGTGGGACAACAGATACGCAGTATTTT. The whole variable domain, filled in from reference TRBV2 and TRBJ2-3, reads EPEVTQTPSHQVTQMGQEVILRCVPISNHLYFYWYRQILGQKVEFLVSFYNNEISEKSEIFDDQFSVERPDGSNFTLKIRSTKLEDSAMYFCASSGTTDTQYFGPGTRLTVL.